The 25 T cell receptor beta chains listed next were all sequenced from one sample in a study of T cell responses to AZD1222 COVID-19 vaccine. Generated by immunoSEQ multiplex PCR, the TCRdb table keeps only in-frame clones and is missing some. The table has 130,000 to 150,000 clones, 70% to 90% seen once. The specimen was peripheral blood, collected on day 0 of AZD1222 vaccination. Every receptor here comes from an adult in good health.

V usage is TRBV7-9 and J usage is TRBJ2-4, with 7 bases matching TRBD1. The CDR3 length is 15 residues. The V gene's germline CDR1 is SEHNR and CDR2 FQNEAQ (reference sequence). With 0 bases clipped from V and 5 bases from J, the junction kept 4 bases outside the gene matches. The CDR3 reads CASSLAGQFQNIQYF. DNA of the CDR3: TGTGCCAGCAGCTTAGCGGGACAGTTCCAAAACATTCAGTACTTC.

The chain combines TRBV29-1 with TRBJ2-7, with 11 bases lining up with TRBD1. Trimming at V came to 7 bases and at J to 4 bases, leaving 3 bases not matched to a gene. The CDR3 has 12 residues. Germline CDR1 is SQVTM and CDR2 is ANQGSEA. Here the CDR3 reads CSAWDRGYEQYF. The CDR3 region has the DNA TGCAGCGCTTGGGACAGGGGGTACGAGCAGTACTTC.

Worth noting for this clone: The sample carries other DNA sequences with the same CDR3. The genes are TRBV9 and TRBJ2-2; D is ambiguous. CDR3 length: 13 amino acids. V was cut by 0 bases and J by 6 bases, with 6 bases left in between. Germline V CDR1 and CDR2: SGDLS, YYNGEE. The chain's CDR3 is CASSVVGSGELFF. CDR3 nucleotide sequence: TGTGCCAGCAGCGTAGTTGGCTCCGGGGAGCTGTTTTTT.

The chain is built from TRBV3-1 (or the pseudogene TRBV3-2) and TRBJ2-3; TRBD2 is a possible D gene (6 bases). V was cut by 6 bases and J by 1 base, with 11 bases left in between. The CDR3 runs 14 residues. The V gene's germline CDR1 is LGHDT and CDR2 YNNKEL (reference sequence). The chain's CDR3 is CASRSEGGTDTQYF. CDR3 DNA sequence: TGTGCCAGCAGGTCGGAGGGAGGCACAGATACGCAGTATTTT.

The chain has TRBV12-2 and TRBJ2-3. TRBV12-2 is a listed pseudogene. This CDR3 has 20 residues. The CDR3 nucleotides are TGTGCAAGTCGCTTACGTTTGATCGGCTCGGGACGGAAGAGCACAGATACGCAGTATTTT. This gives the protein CASRLRLIGSGRKSTDTQYF.

This clone was counted between two and nine times. This rearrangement joins TRBV19 to TRBJ1-6; D gene uncertain. The CDR3 has 15 amino acids. The V gene's germline CDR1 is LNHDA and CDR2 SQIVND (reference sequence). V dropped 5 bases and J dropped 0 bases, with 8 bases sitting between them. The CDR3 reads CASSPRSSYNSPLHF. The CDR3 DNA follows: TGTGCCAGTAGTCCAAGGAGCTCCTATAATTCACCCCTCCACTTT.

V usage is TRBV19 and J usage is TRBJ1-1; 7 bases line up with TRBD1. The CDR3 spans 14 residues. Trimming removed 9 bases from V and 6 bases from J; junction bases left unmatched: 13. CDR1 is LNHDA and CDR2 is SQIVND in the germline V gene (reference sequence). The chain's CDR3 is CASSGGGPRSEAFF. The CDR3 coding sequence is TGTGCCAGCTCAGGGGGGGGCCCCCGTTCTGAAGCTTTCTTT.

The chain has TRBV11-2 and TRBJ1-1, with D possibly being TRBD1 (5 bases). This CDR3 contains 14 residues. V dropped 4 bases and J dropped 1 base, with 10 bases sitting between them. The germline CDR1 and CDR2 sequences are SGHAT and FQNNGV. Written as DNA, the CDR3 is TGTGCCAGCAGCTCCGGGACGGGGAACACTGAAGCTTTCTTT. This sequence encodes CASSSGTGNTEAFF.

The chain combines TRBV6-5 with TRBJ2-7, with D perhaps matching TRBD2 (5 bases). The CDR3 sequence is 14 residues long. Trimming pared 5 bases from V and 6 bases from J, leaving 17 bases between. Germline V gives CDR1 MNHEY, CDR2 SVGAGI. CDR3 coding DNA: TGTGCCAGCAGTCCGGACTCCCCGGCCCCCGAGCAGTACTTC. It codes for CASSPDSPAPEQYF.

The V call is TRBV4-3, the J call TRBJ1-2; 7 bases fit TRBD1. V lost 1 base and J lost 6; bases outside the gene matches: 14. The CDR3 spans 17 residues. Germline loops: CDR1 LGHNA, CDR2 YSLEER. The CDR3 here is CASSQAHFGRGQDGYTF. The DNA of the CDR3 is TGCGCCAGCAGCCAAGCACACTTTGGGAGGGGGCAAGATGGCTACACCTTC.

The chain carries TRBV28 and TRBJ2-1; no definite D call. Germline V gene lookup returns CDR1 MDHEN and CDR2 SYDVKM. The CDR3 totals 14 residues. V lost 4 bases and J lost 10, with 17 bases in between. The CDR3 loop reads CASSSKLWPREQFF. Written as DNA, the CDR3 is TGTGCCAGCAGTTCGAAATTATGGCCCAGGGAGCAGTTCTTC.

This chain connects TRBV7-2 to TRBJ2-7; no firm D call. Trimming took off 6 bases at V and 7 bases at J, with 16 bases between the two ends. CDR1 is SGHTA, CDR2 FQGNSA, per germline. This CDR3 contains 13 residues. CDR3 bases: TGTGCCAGCAGTTACCCGACCACGCCGGAGCAGTACTTC. Protein sequence: CASSYPTTPEQYF.

The chain employs TRBV5-1 and TRBJ2-5; tentatively, D is TRBD1 (6 bases). Germline loops: CDR1 SGHRS, CDR2 YFSETQ. Trimming shortened V by 4 bases and J by 0 bases, and 10 bases separated the two germline ends. The CDR3 has 14 residues. CDR3 residues: CASSVGQHQETQYF. As DNA, the CDR3 is TGCGCCAGCAGCGTAGGACAGCACCAAGAGACCCAGTACTTC.

The chain combines TRBV27 with TRBJ2-1; 7 nucleotides match TRBD1. V lost 8 bases to trimming and J lost 5 bases; unmatched junction nucleotides: 9. The CDR3 sequence is 14 residues long. CDR1 and CDR2 from the germline V gene are MNHEY and SMNVEV (reference sequence). CDR3 region: CASWLPGQNNEQFF. The CDR3 DNA follows: TGTGCCAGCTGGTTGCCGGGACAGAACAATGAGCAGTTCTTC.

CDR3 in amino acids: CASRAGTGYHEQYF. The CDR3 DNA reads TGTGCCAGCAGAGCCGGGACAGGGTACCACGAGCAGTACTTC. This chain connects TRBV6-5 to TRBJ2-7; 9 bases fit TRBD1. CDR3 length: 14 residues. From germline, CDR1 is MNHEY and CDR2 SVGAGI. V shed 6 bases and J 5 bases; nucleotides not matched to a gene: 8.

The chain employs TRBV12-3 or TRBV12-4 and TRBJ1-5; D unclear. Deletions cut 6 bases from V and 0 bases from J, with 3 bases between. The CDR3 covers 12 residues. The CDR3, as DNA: TGTGCCAGCAGCCCTAGCAATCAGCCCCAGCATTTT. It yields the protein CASSPSNQPQHF.

The chain combines TRBV2 with TRBJ1-4; D ambiguous. Germline V gives CDR1 SNHLY, CDR2 FYNNEI. Trimming took off 5 bases at V and 3 bases at J, with 10 bases between the two ends. The CDR3 contains 14 residues. CDR3 protein: CASSWMDPNEKLFF. DNA for the CDR3: TGTGCCAGCAGTTGGATGGATCCTAATGAAAAACTGTTTTTT.

This clone was counted a few times. Other DNA sequences of this sample code for an identical CDR3. The gene calls are TRBV19 and TRBJ2-7; 9 bases fit TRBD2. Per germline, CDR1 LNHDA and CDR2 SQIVND (reference sequence). With V trimmed by 3 bases and J by 6 bases, 6 bases remained unmatched. This CDR3 has 14 residues. CDR3 bases: TGTGCCAGTAGTATCTTAGCGGGAGCGGGCGAGCAGTACTTC. Its translation: CASSILAGAGEQYF.

CDR3 DNA sequence: TGTGCCATCCTCCAGGGCCTGAACACTGAAGCTTTCTTT. Translating gives CAILQGLNTEAFF. The V call is TRBV10-3, the J call TRBJ1-1; D perhaps matches TRBD1 (5 bases). CDR3 size: 13 residues. Trimming removed 8 bases at V and 0 bases at J, with 10 bases between. CDR1 is ENHRY and CDR2 is SYGVKD in the germline V gene.

The CDR3 here is CASSHGLAGAVGTGELFF. The CDR3 bases are TGTGCCAGCAGCCACGGACTAGCGGGAGCGGTAGGAACCGGGGAGCTGTTTTTT. The chain combines TRBV4-2 with TRBJ2-2; the match to TRBD2 covers 13 bases. V trimming: 3 bases; J trimming: 5 bases; junction bases outside the gene matches: 9. The germline gives CDR1 LGHNA, CDR2 YNFKEQ. The CDR3 totals 18 residues.

The rearrangement uses TRBV13 and TRBJ1-2; tentative D call: TRBD1 (6 bases). Looked up from germline, CDR1 is PRHDT and CDR2 is FYEKMQ (reference sequence). This CDR3 is built from 15 residues. Trimming shortened V by 1 base and J by 0 bases, and 9 bases separated the two germline ends. CDR3 residues: CASSLDRAANYGYTF. CDR3 nucleotide sequence: TGTGCCAGCAGCTTAGACAGGGCAGCTAACTATGGCTACACCTTC.

The chain uses TRBV20-1 and TRBJ2-7; D is perhaps TRBD1 (6 bases). CDR1 is DFQATT, CDR2 SNEGSKA, per germline (reference sequence). This CDR3 is 14 amino acids long. With 3 bases removed from V and 0 bases from J, the gap between germline ends came to 12 bases. This CDR3 is CSASSQDSSYEQYF. CDR3 in DNA: TGCAGTGCTAGTTCCCAGGACAGCTCCTACGAGCAGTACTTC.

The V call is TRBV27, the J call TRBJ1-1; D gene ambiguous. Germline loops: CDR1 MNHEY, CDR2 SMNVEV (reference sequence). This CDR3 has 16 residues. Trimming stripped 5 bases from V and 1 base from J, with 17 bases between. The CDR3 DNA is TGTGCCAGCAGTCCATTATTTGGACTTTCGAACACTGAAGCTTTCTTT. This sequence encodes CASSPLFGLSNTEAFF.

The chain uses TRBV6-2 or TRBV6-3 and TRBJ1-5, with a weak D call TRBD1 (6 bases). CDR1 is MNHEY, CDR2 SVGEGT, per germline. Trimming removed 0 bases from V and 4 bases from J, with 16 bases in between. This CDR3 is 17 amino acids long. CDR3 region: CASSYSRQGTRNQPQHF. As DNA, the CDR3 is TGTGCCAGCAGTTACTCCCGACAAGGGACAAGGAATCAGCCCCAGCATTTT.

The chain is built from TRBV7-2 and TRBJ1-2; possibly TRBD1 for D (5 bases). The ends were cut back, 6 bases at V and 4 bases at J, with 18 bases in the middle. The germline gives CDR1 SGHTA, CDR2 FQGNSA. The CDR3 totals 15 residues. CDR3 region: CASRQQAGVFYGYTF. In DNA, the CDR3 is TGTGCCAGCAGGCAACAAGCGGGGGTGTTCTATGGCTACACCTTC. The whole variable domain, filled in from reference TRBV7-2 and TRBJ1-2, reads GAGVSQSPSNKVTEKGKDVELRCDPISGHTALYWYRQSLGQGLEFLIYFQGNSAPDKSGLPSDRFSAERTGGSVSTLTIQRTQQEDSAVYLCASRQQAGVFYGYTFGSGTRLTVV.